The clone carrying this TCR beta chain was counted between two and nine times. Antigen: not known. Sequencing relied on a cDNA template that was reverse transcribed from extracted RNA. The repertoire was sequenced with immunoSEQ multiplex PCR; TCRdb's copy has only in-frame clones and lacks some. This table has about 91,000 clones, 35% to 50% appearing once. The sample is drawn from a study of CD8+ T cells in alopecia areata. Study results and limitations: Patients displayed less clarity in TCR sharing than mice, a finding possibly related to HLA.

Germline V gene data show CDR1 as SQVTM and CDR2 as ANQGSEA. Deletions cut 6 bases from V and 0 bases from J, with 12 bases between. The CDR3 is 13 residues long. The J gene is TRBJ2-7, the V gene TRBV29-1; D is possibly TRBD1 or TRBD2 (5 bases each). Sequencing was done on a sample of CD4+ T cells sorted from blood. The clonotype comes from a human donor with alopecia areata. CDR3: CSVTGTFSYEQYF. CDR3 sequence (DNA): TGCAGCGTCACGGGGACCTTCTCCTACGAGCAGTACTTC.